The next 3 T cell receptor beta chains were all read from a single sample in a study of brain metastases from non-small cell lung cancer. Only in-frame clones appear in the TCRdb table, and some are missing; sequencing was by immunoSEQ multiplex PCR. The profile shows over a thousand clones, about 86% of them singletons. Input material: tumor-adjacent normal tissue. The receptor set was obtained from a donor at least 40 years old with non-small cell lung cancer.

The chain combines TRBV27 with TRBJ2-1; 8 positions agree with TRBD1. V lost 6 bases to trimming and J lost 4 bases; unmatched junction nucleotides: 8. The CDR3 is made up of 15 amino acids. Germline lookup yields CDR1 MNHEY and CDR2 SMNVEV (reference sequence). The CDR3 reads CASSLRTGLYNEQFF. CDR3 in DNA: TGTGCCAGCAGCCTTCGGACAGGGCTGTACAATGAGCAGTTCTTC.

The rearrangement joins TRBV24-1 to TRBJ2-6; D is unclear. V was trimmed by 6 bases and J by 5 bases, leaving 22 bases between them. Germline V lookup: CDR1 KGHDR, CDR2 SFDVKD. The CDR3 is 18 amino acids. CDR3 coding DNA: TGTGCCACCAGTTGCCAGCTTAGTAAACAAAGTCGGGCCAACGTCCTGACTTTC. It encodes CATSCQLSKQSRANVLTF.

The chain joins TRBV11-3 to TRBJ2-1; 7 bases align to TRBD2. Germline V gene data show CDR1 as SGHNT and CDR2 as YENEEA. J gave up 2 bases and V 1 base, and 2 bases lay outside the gene matches. This CDR3 has 15 amino acids. For the CDR3, the DNA is TGTGCCAGCAGCTTAGGGAGCGGGACCTACAATGAGCAGTTCTTC. Protein product: CASSLGSGTYNEQFF. The full variable domain, completed using reference TRBV11-3 and TRBJ2-1, is EAGVVQSPRYKIIEKKQPVAFWCNPISGHNTLYWYLQNLGQGPELLIRYENEEAVDDSQLPKDRFSAERLKGVDSTLKIQPAELGDSAVYLCASSLGSGTYNEQFFGPGTRLTVL.